Sequencing of this T cell receptor beta chain was carried out in a study of blood T cell repertoires in COVID-19. Per germline, CDR1 KGHDR and CDR2 SFDVKD. The CDR3 sequence is 12 residues long. With 3 bases removed from V and 10 bases from J, the gap between germline ends came to 12 bases. Profiling relied on immunoSEQ multiplex PCR, and the TCRdb table lists in-frame clones only, not all of them. Counted here are 200,000 to 250,000 clones, roughly 80% occurring once; the ten biggest clones make up over 15%. The chain joins TRBV24-1 to TRBJ2-7; weak D call: TRBD2 (5 bases). The sequenced sample was peripheral blood. The receptor's source is a woman older than 75 with active or convalescent COVID-19. CDR3 sequence reads: CATSDAGNFQYF. DNA for the CDR3: TGTGCCACCAGTGATGCCGGGAATTTTCAGTACTTC.